This T cell receptor (beta chain) came from a study of response to subunit inactivated influenza vaccine. Overall study findings and caveats: The study's authors posited that every seasonal influenza vaccination enlists few new T cells.

The sample holds many counts of this clonotype. Its matching antigen is unknown. This CDR3 has 15 residues. The J segment lost 11 bases and the V segment lost 3 bases, leaving 8 bases of the junction unmatched. The germline gives CDR1 SGHVS, CDR2 FQNEAQ. TCRdb analysed the RT-PCR reads with MiXCR anew, one entry per CDR3 protein. The profile covers some 600,000 distinct CDR3 sequences, with around 15% appearing a single time and less than 9% taken by the ten largest. The chain employs TRBV7-8 and TRBJ2-1, with 12 bases identical to TRBD2. This receptor was taken from a man aged 50-60 years who received an inactivated influenza vaccine. Sample: PBMCs from blood, taken 14 days before vaccination. The CDR3 spells CASSFLKTSGSKQFF. As DNA, the CDR3 is TGTGCCAGCAGCTTTCTAAAGACTAGCGGGAGCAAGCAGTTCTTC. The variable domain in full, completed from reference TRBV7-8 and TRBJ2-1, reads GAGVSQSPRYKVAKRGQDVALRCDPISGHVSLFWYQQALGQGPEFLTYFQNEAQLDKSGLPSDRFFAERPEGSVSTLKIQRTQQEDSAVYLCASSFLKTSGSKQFFGPGTRLTVL.